A selection of T cell receptor beta chains follows, all from one sample in a study of tumor-infiltrating lymphocytes in primary liver carcinoma. TCRdb itself ran the multiplex PCR reads through MiXCR, one entry per CDR3 protein. The sample has approximately 80,000 distinct CDR3 sequences, approximately 69% seen once. The sequencing input was tumor-adjacent normal liver tissue. These receptors all stem from a man in his forties with primary liver carcinoma and hepatitis B virus infection. The CDR3 runs from the conserved cysteine through the conserved F or W. Each record gives: CDR3 length, clone size, V gene, J gene, D gene, CDR3 protein, CDR3 DNA. The D gene is left open where the match is weak. Expanded clones are given a class, and other clones once, few, many or no size at all.

11	many	TRBV5-4	TRBJ1-1	-	CASSLVGEAFF	TGTGCCAGCAGCTTGGTAGGAGAAGCTTTCTTT
15	-	TRBV5-6	TRBJ1-5	-	CASSILGRGDLPQHF	TGTGCCAGCAGCATCTTGGGCAGGGGCGATCTGCCCCAGCATTTT
13	-	TRBV6-5	TRBJ2-7	TRBD1	CANMGTGEYEQYF	TGTGCCAACATGGGGACAGGCGAGTACGAGCAGTACTTC
14	-	TRBV4-1	TRBJ2-7	-	CANSQDLGYYEQYF	TGCGCCAACAGCCAAGACTTAGGATACTACGAGCAGTACTTC
14	-	TRBV4-1	TRBJ2-2	-	CASSPTVNTGELLF	TGCGCCAGCAGCCCAACGGTGAACACCGGGGAGCTGTTATTT
14	-	TRBV6-5	TRBJ2-1	-	CTSSYSRGNNEQFF	TGTACCAGCAGTTACTCCCGAGGGAACAACGAGCAGTTCTTC
13	-	TRBV12-3/TRBV12-4	TRBJ2-7	-	CANSLQSSYEQYF	TGTGCCAACAGTTTACAGTCATCCTACGAGCAGTACTTC
17	-	TRBV19	TRBJ1-5	TRBD1	CASTSRGPSTYNQPQHF	TGTGCCAGTACCTCCAGGGGGCCCTCCACTTACAATCAGCCCCAGCATTTT
16	-	TRBV4-2	TRBJ2-7	-	CDSSQAACGVSYEQYF	TGTGACAGCAGCCAAGCGGCTTGCGGGGTTTCCTACGAGCAGTATTTC
18	-	TRBV7-2	TRBJ2-2	TRBD2	CASSLKLAGFANTGELFF	TGTGCCAGCAGCTTAAAACTAGCGGGATTCGCGAACACCGGGGAGCTGTTTTTT
12	few	TRBV12-3/TRBV12-4	TRBJ1-2	TRBD1	CATGGQGDGYTF	TGTGCCACTGGGGGGCAGGGGGACGGCTACACCTTC
14	-	TRBV5-4	TRBJ2-7	TRBD2	CTSDWDYRPYEQYF	TGTACCAGCGACTGGGACTACAGACCCTACGAGCAGTACTTC
15	-	TRBV29-1	TRBJ2-7	-	CSVEEERNGSYEQHF	TGCAGCGTTGAAGAAGAACGGAACGGGAGCTACGAGCAGCATTTC
11	once	TRBV5-4	TRBJ2-7	-	CASSSVNEMYF	TGTGCCAGCAGCTCCGTTAACGAGATGTACTTC
14	-	TRBV6-5	TRBJ1-4	-	CASRMIAANEKLLF	TGTGCCAGCAGAATGATTGCAGCTAATGAAAAACTGCTTTTT
17	once	TRBV4-1	TRBJ2-2	-	CAGSQVPLTSVVGQLFF	TGCGCCGGCAGCCAAGTTCCCTTAACTTCGGTGGTCGGGCAGCTGTTTTTT
15	-	TRBV6-2/TRBV6-3	TRBJ2-6	-	CVTLPHETVSNVLTF	TGTGTCACCCTCCCCCACGAGACTGTGTCCAACGTCCTGACTTTC
13	many	TRBV28	TRBJ2-7	TRBD1	CASSFGQGSEQYF	TGTGCCAGCAGTTTTGGACAGGGATCCGAGCAGTACTTC
16	-	TRBV5-6	TRBJ2-3	-	CASSSSAATGLDTQYF	TGTGCCAGCAGCTCGTCGGCAGCGACGGGTCTAGATACGCAGTATTTT
16	-	TRBV11-2	TRBJ2-7	-	CASTLEMAPKPCEQYF	TGTGCCAGCACCTTAGAGATGGCACCAAAACCATGCGAGCAGTACTTC
11	-	TRBV5-4	TRBJ2-7	-	CASSMGLKQYF	TGTGCCAGCAGCATGGGACTTAAGCAGTACTTC
15	-	TRBV7-9	TRBJ2-1	-	CASSMYGGQRNEQFF	TGTGCCAGCAGCATGTACGGAGGGCAGAGGAATGAGCAGTTCTTC
19	-	TRBV21-1	TRBJ2-2	-	CASSKVSRTSRRNTGELFF	TGTGCCAGCAGCAAAGTTTCAAGGACTAGTAGGAGGAACACCGGGGAGCTGTTTTTT
15	-	TRBV11-2	TRBJ2-1	TRBD2	CAISREASSYNEQFF	TGTGCCATCAGCCGGGAGGCTAGCTCCTACAATGAGCAGTTCTTC
15	-	TRBV4-2	TRBJ2-2	TRBD2	CASSLGGLAGGELFF	TGTGCCAGCAGCCTAGGGGGACTAGCGGGAGGGGAGCTGTTTTTT
14	-	TRBV29-1	TRBJ2-1	TRBD2	CSVVGGKGANEQFF	TGCAGCGTTGTGGGAGGGAAAGGGGCCAATGAGCAGTTCTTC
17	-	TRBV19	TRBJ2-5	TRBD2	CTSSRTPGLAGSGTQYF	TGTACCAGTAGTAGGACACCGGGACTAGCGGGGTCCGGAACCCAGTACTTC
12	many	TRBV29-1	TRBJ2-1	-	CSAGHYGNEQFF	TGCAGCGCAGGACACTACGGGAATGAGCAGTTCTTC
18	-	TRBV28	TRBJ1-2	TRBD1	CASSAPHSSGQGIYGYTF	TGTGCCAGTAGTGCCCCCCATTCCTCGGGACAGGGGATTTATGGCTACACCTTC
14	-	TRBV28	TRBJ2-5	-	CATSLYVSGETQYF	TGTGCCACCAGTTTATACGTCTCCGGAGAGACCCAGTACTTC
13	-	TRBV14	TRBJ2-1	-	CASGGGRYNEQFF	TGTGCCAGCGGCGGAGGGAGATACAATGAGCAGTTCTTC
14	-	TRBV12-3/TRBV12-4	TRBJ2-5	TRBD1	CASAQGQSQETQYF	TGTGCCAGCGCTCAGGGACAGTCCCAAGAGACCCAGTACTTC
11	once	TRBV6-5	TRBJ2-5	-	CTSTALGTQYF	TGTACCAGCACCGCCCTCGGGACCCAGTACTTC
16	-	TRBV4-1	TRBJ1-2	TRBD1	CASSQPRTGWNYGYTF	TGCGCCAGCAGCCAGCCTAGGACAGGGTGGAACTATGGCTACACCTTC
14	many	TRBV11-2	TRBJ2-7	-	CASSLTDTACDQYF	TGTGCCAGCAGCTTAACTGACACTGCCTGCGATCAGTACTTC
15	-	TRBV6-1	TRBJ1-2	-	CASSAPGPSLYGYTF	TGTGCCAGCAGCGCCCCGGGACCAAGCCTCTATGGCTACACCTTC
12	-	TRBV29-1	TRBJ2-1	TRBD1	CSVEGTGQTQFF	TGCAGCGTAGAAGGGACAGGACAGACTCAGTTCTTC
18	-	TRBV14	TRBJ2-7	-	CASSQEFVLGRVDYGQYF	TGTGCCAGCAGCCAAGAGTTTGTTTTAGGTCGGGTGGACTACGGGCAGTACTTC